One and the same sample provided the 21 T cell receptor beta chains below, sequenced in a study of tumor-infiltrating lymphocytes in localized non-small cell lung cancer. Assay used: immunoSEQ multiplex PCR; TCRdb lists only in-frame clones, some missing. The sample lists 11,000 to 15,000 clones; about four fifths were seen once. Input material: lung tumor tissue. The receptors were gathered from a human donor with non-small cell lung cancer.

This clone was seen only once. This chain links TRBV7-2 with TRBJ2-1, with TRBD2 identical over 10 bases. This CDR3 has 16 residues. Germline CDR1 and CDR2: SGHTA and FQGNSA. V lost 7 bases and J lost 6; bases outside the gene matches: 12. CDR3 sequence (DNA): TGTGCCAGCACGCGAGCGGGAGGGGGAGGAGTCAATGAGCAGTTCTTC. Protein: CASTRAGGGGVNEQFF.

The genes are TRBV7-6 and TRBJ2-3, with 9 bases that match TRBD2. V shed 1 base, J shed 8 bases, and the junction held 4 bases outside the gene matches. Germline V gene sequence: CDR1 SGHVS, CDR2 FNYEAQ. The CDR3 extends over 14 amino acids. CDR3 DNA sequence: TGTGCCAGCAGCTTAGGCTTACTAGCGGGTACGCAGTATTTT. Protein sequence: CASSLGLLAGTQYF.

This clone came up a few times. V and J are TRBV18 and TRBJ1-5; 8 bases fit TRBD1. CDR3 length: 15 amino acids. Trimming removed 5 bases from V and 2 bases from J; junction bases left unmatched: 5. Germline CDR1 KGHSH, CDR2 LQKENI. The DNA for the CDR3 is TGTGCCAGCTCAAACGACAGGGGCGGCAATCAGCCCCAGCATTTT. Translated: CASSNDRGGNQPQHF.

The rearrangement links TRBV15 to TRBJ2-3; 8 positions agree with TRBD2. The CDR3 length is 15 residues. The ends lost 9 bases at V and 2 bases at J; junction bases unmatched: 10. CDR1 is LNHNV, CDR2 YYDKDF, per germline (reference sequence). The chain's CDR3 is CATGAGGPSTDTQYF. DNA of the CDR3: TGTGCCACGGGTGCGGGGGGCCCATCCACAGATACGCAGTATTTT.

This chain links TRBV9 with TRBJ1-6, with D perhaps matching TRBD1 (6 bases). This CDR3 spans 15 amino acids. Trimming stripped 0 bases from V and 7 bases from J, with 11 bases between. Per the germline V gene, CDR1 is SGDLS and CDR2 is YYNGEE. The CDR3 DNA is TGTGCCAGCAGCGTAGTAGGGGGGCGCAATTCACCCCTCCACTTT. It translates to CASSVVGGRNSPLHF.

V gene TRBV19 combines with J gene TRBJ2-1; no firm D call. Trimming pared 2 bases from V and 5 bases from J, leaving 7 bases between. The CDR3 is made up of 13 amino acids. CDR1 and CDR2 (germline): LNHDA, SQIVND (reference sequence). The chain's CDR3 is CASSILTHNEQFF. DNA of the CDR3: TGTGCCAGTAGTATACTGACTCACAATGAGCAGTTCTTC.

V is TRBV6-1 and J is TRBJ2-5; 10 bases fit TRBD2. This CDR3 contains 14 residues. Germline V gene data show CDR1 as MNHNS and CDR2 as SASEGT. Trimming took 7 bases from V and 5 from J; bases not matched to a gene: 7. This chain's CDR3 is CASMASGRWETQYF. CDR3 bases: TGTGCCAGCATGGCTAGCGGGAGATGGGAGACCCAGTACTTC.

In its sample, this clone was seen once. Distinct nucleotide sequences in the sample also encode this CDR3. The chain links TRBV7-9 to TRBJ1-1; D is ambiguous. Trimming pared 6 bases from V and 0 bases from J, leaving 8 bases between. Per the germline V gene, CDR1 is SEHNR and CDR2 is FQNEAQ (reference sequence). This CDR3 comprises 13 residues. As DNA, the CDR3 is TGTGCCAGCAGTCTCGATATGAACACTGAAGCTTTCTTT. Amino acids: CASSLDMNTEAFF.

The chain carries TRBV5-4 and TRBJ2-7, with D possibly being TRBD2 (6 bases). Per germline, CDR1 SGHNT and CDR2 YYREEE (reference sequence). The CDR3 is made up of 13 amino acids. V lost 4 bases, J lost 8 bases, and 16 bases lay in between. The DNA for the CDR3 is TGTGCCAGCAGCGACGGGACTTCGTTGCAGCAGTACTTC. Its protein product is CASSDGTSLQQYF.

The rearrangement uses TRBV30 and TRBJ1-1; D unclear. The germline gives CDR1 GTSNPN, CDR2 SVGIG (reference sequence). The V end was cut by 0 bases, the J end by 6 bases, with 5 bases between. CDR3 length: 11 amino acids. The chain's CDR3 is CAWSVRAEAFF. Here the CDR3 DNA reads TGTGCCTGGAGTGTGAGGGCTGAAGCTTTCTTT.

This clone has a single count. The CDR3 DNA reads as TGTGCCAGCAATTGGGGGGACGCCCCGTGTTGGTACTTC. It codes for CASNWGDAPCWYF. The chain couples TRBV27 to TRBJ2-7, with D possibly TRBD2 on 6 matching bases. The CDR3 covers 13 residues. Trimming removed 7 bases at V and 12 bases at J, with 22 bases between. From germline, CDR1 is MNHEY and CDR2 SMNVEV (reference sequence).

This clone was seen a handful of times. CDR3 sequence reads: CAIRPLAGEGEQFF. DNA for the CDR3: TGTGCCATCAGGCCCCTAGCGGGAGAAGGTGAGCAGTTCTTC. This sequence joins TRBV10-3 and TRBJ2-1, with 10 positions matching TRBD2. V shed 6 bases, J shed 9 bases, and the junction held 8 bases outside the gene matches. Germline-derived CDR1 and CDR2 are ENHRY and SYGVKD. The CDR3 is 14 residues long.

This clone has only one observation. The gene calls are TRBV18 and TRBJ1-2; D is perhaps TRBD1 (5 bases). V gave up 0 bases and J gave up 5 bases, with 10 bases separating them. The CDR3 runs to 14 residues. Germline lookup yields CDR1 KGHSH and CDR2 LQKENI. CDR3 sequence (DNA): TGTGCCAGCTCACCACCTGACAGTTGGTATGGCTACACCTTC. Its protein product is CASSPPDSWYGYTF.

This chain uses TRBV28 with TRBJ2-4; no definite D call. The V and J ends lost 3 bases and 6 bases respectively, with 12 bases between them. Germline V gene lookup returns CDR1 MDHEN and CDR2 SYDVKM. The CDR3 is made up of 14 amino acids. CDR3: CASSFSGGSNIQYF. Written as DNA, the CDR3 is TGTGCCAGCAGTTTCTCCGGTGGTTCAAACATTCAGTACTTC.

The chain combines TRBV5-1 with TRBJ2-1; 10 bases match TRBD2. CDR3 size: 16 residues. Germline CDR1 is SGHRS and CDR2 is YFSETQ. V shed 0 bases and J 6 bases; nucleotides not matched to a gene: 6. The CDR3 reads CASSLATSGPINEQFF. The CDR3, as DNA: TGCGCCAGCAGCTTGGCGACTAGCGGGCCCATCAATGAGCAGTTCTTC. Full variable domain (outside the CDR3, taken from reference TRBV5-1 and TRBJ2-1): KAGVTQTPRYLIKTRGQQVTLSCSPISGHRSVSWYQQTPGQGLQFLFEYFSETQRNKGNFPGRFSGRQFSNSRSEMNVSTLELGDSALYLCASSLATSGPINEQFFGPGTRLTVL.

This clone was counted a few times. The CDR3 DNA reads TGTGCCAGCAGTTACTCTGAGGGCAGAGTCTATGGCTACACCTTC. Translation gives CASSYSEGRVYGYTF. The rearrangement uses TRBV6-6 and TRBJ1-2; D uncertain. This CDR3 contains 15 residues. V lost 0 bases, J lost 4 bases, and 12 bases lay in between. From germline, CDR1 is MNHNY and CDR2 SVGAGI (reference sequence).

This clone was observed a single time. The chain has TRBV7-2 and TRBJ1-6, with D unresolved. Trimming pared 1 base from V and 5 bases from J, leaving 9 bases between. This CDR3 region has 15 residues. Germline-derived CDR1 and CDR2 are SGHTA and FQGNSA. The CDR3 DNA reads TGTGCCAGCAGCTTAGAGGCAGCCGATAATTCACCCCTCCACTTT. It specifies CASSLEAADNSPLHF.

This clone was counted a single time. In nucleotides, the CDR3 is TGTGCCAGCAGCGAAAAATTAGCGGGAGGAAGCCACGAGCAGTACTTC. Protein sequence: CASSEKLAGGSHEQYF. V gene TRBV7-9 combines with J gene TRBJ2-7, with 10 bases aligning to TRBD2. The germline gives CDR1 SEHNR, CDR2 FQNEAQ (reference sequence). The J segment lost 5 bases and the V segment lost 5 bases, leaving 12 bases of the junction unmatched. The length of the CDR3 is 16 residues.

This chain uses TRBV29-1 with TRBJ2-6, with a possible D match to TRBD2 (5 bases). Looked up from germline, CDR1 is SQVTM and CDR2 is ANQGSEA. This CDR3 has 14 residues. V lost 7 bases to trimming and J lost 0 bases, with 10 bases between them. The CDR3 DNA follows: TGCAGCGCGAAACTAGGCTCTGGGGCCAACGTCCTGACTTTC. It codes for CSAKLGSGANVLTF. The variable domain in full, with the rest retrieved from reference TRBV29-1 and TRBJ2-6, is SAVISQKPSRDICQRGTSLTIQCQVDSQVTMMFWYRQQPGQSLTLIATANQGSEATYESGFVIDKFPISRPNLTFSTLTVSNMSPEDSSIYLCSAKLGSGANVLTFGAGSRLTVL.

CDR3 sequence reads: CASSVIPGTANTGELFF. The DNA of the CDR3 is TGTGCCAGCAGCGTGATTCCCGGGACAGCGAACACCGGGGAGCTGTTTTTT. The genes are TRBV9 and TRBJ2-2; 7 bases are shared with TRBD1. V shed 2 bases and J 0 bases; nucleotides not matched to a gene: 7. Germline V gene sequence: CDR1 SGDLS, CDR2 YYNGEE. This CDR3 has 17 residues.

The chain couples TRBV6-5 to TRBJ1-4, with D perhaps TRBD1 (5 bases). V was cut by 4 bases and J by 6 bases, with 18 bases left in between. CDR1 is MNHEY and CDR2 is SVGAGI in the germline V gene. The CDR3 is 16 amino acids. The chain's CDR3 is CASSSAFRVTHEKLFF. DNA for the CDR3: TGTGCCAGCAGTTCCGCCTTCAGGGTTACTCATGAAAAACTGTTTTTT.